A selection of T cell receptor beta chains follows, all from one sample in a study of long-term antiretroviral therapy in people with HIV. Assay used: immunoSEQ multiplex PCR; TCRdb lists only in-frame clones, some missing. The data show some 20,000 clones, about 78% seen once. Sequenced here: unsorted PBMCs, sampled 2.9 years after starting antiretroviral therapy. The origin of the receptors is a woman in her thirties with HIV. Each CDR3 is given with its conserved first and last residue. A D gene is named only where the DNA matches it firmly. Only some rows state a clone size, as once, few, many or a class for expanded clones.

- | TRBJ2-7 | TRBV7-2 | TRBD2 | TGTGCCAGCAGCTTCCAGCGGGGGGGGGCCTACGAGCAGTACTTC | CASSFQRGGAYEQYF
- | TRBJ2-5 | TRBV10-2 | - | TGCGCCAGCAGTGAAATGGAGACCCAGTACTTC | CASSEMETQYF
- | TRBJ1-3 | TRBV9 | - | TGTGCCAGCAGCCTCGGGGGTACTGGAAACACCATATATTTT | CASSLGGTGNTIYF
- | TRBJ2-5 | TRBV10-3 | - | TGTGCCATCAGTGACGGAAATCCAAAGATCCAAGAGACCCAGTACTTC | CAISDGNPKIQETQYF
- | TRBJ2-3 | TRBV15 | - | TGTGCCACCAGCAGCTGGGGCACAGATACGCAGTATTTT | CATSSWGTDTQYF
- | TRBJ2-7 | TRBV11-2 | - | TGTGCCAGCAGCTTAGGCTGGCACGAGCAGTACTTC | CASSLGWHEQYF
- | TRBJ2-5 | TRBV19 | - | TGTGCCACTAGCGACGGAGAGACCCAGTACTTC | CATSDGETQYF
- | TRBJ1-1 | TRBV11-2 | - | TGTGCCAGCAGTACGGGACCATTTAACACTGAAGCTTTCTTT | CASSTGPFNTEAFF
- | TRBJ1-2 | TRBV30 | TRBD1 | TGTGCCTGGAGTGTACAGGGGAGGTCCGGGACAGGGTTCTATGGCTACACCTTC | CAWSVQGRSGTGFYGYTF
- | TRBJ1-5 | TRBV27 | - | TGTGCCAGCAGTTCTGAGACGGGGCTCCAGCATTTT | CASSSETGLQHF
- | TRBJ1-6 | TRBV6-6 | - | TGTGCCAGCAGTTACGGGGGGCCTGCATATAATTCACCCCTCCACTTT | CASSYGGPAYNSPLHF
- | TRBJ1-2 | TRBV6-1 | TRBD1 | TGTGCCAGCAGTGAACAGACAGGGGGTGGCTACACCTTC | CASSEQTGGGYTF
once | TRBJ2-7 | TRBV13 | TRBD2 | TGTGCCAGCAGCCCCGGTGGATTAGCGGGGCCTTCGTACGAGCAGTACTTC | CASSPGGLAGPSYEQYF
few | TRBJ1-1 | TRBV18 | - | TGTGCCAGCTCCAGCGACAGGAACACTGAAGCTTTCTTT | CASSSDRNTEAFF
once | TRBJ2-5 | TRBV5-1 | - | TGCGCCAGCAGGTCCCAGTACTTC | CASRSQYF
few | TRBJ1-2 | TRBV6-1 | - | TGTGCCAGCAGTGCGGCAGGGAGCTATGGCTACACCTTC | CASSAAGSYGYTF
- | TRBJ1-1 | TRBV19 | - | TGTGCCAGTGGGAGGGGTTACACTGAAGCTTTCTTT | CASGRGYTEAFF
- | TRBJ2-5 | TRBV25-1 | - | TGTGCCAGCAGTGGTTCGGGACCGAGGACGTCCGTGAGGACCCAGTACTTC | CASSGSGPRTSVRTQYF
- | TRBJ2-3 | TRBV7-8 | - | TGTGCCAGCAGCTTACTAGGCCAAAACACAGATACGCAGTATTTT | CASSLLGQNTDTQYF
few | TRBJ1-5 | TRBV10-2 | - | TGCGCCAGCAGTACCGAGGGGACTAGCAATCAGCCCCAGCATTTT | CASSTEGTSNQPQHF
- | TRBJ2-1 | TRBV7-2 | TRBD2 | TGTGCCAGCAGCCTGCTAGCGGGGGGGGGCGGTGAGCAGTTCTTC | CASSLLAGGGGEQFF
- | TRBJ2-1 | TRBV5-1 | TRBD2 | TGCGCCAGCAGACTAGCGGGGAACAATGAGCAGTTCTTC | CASRLAGNNEQFF
- | TRBJ2-3 | TRBV19 | - | TGTGCCAGTAGTATGGGGGGACAGAGACCAGATACGCAGTATTTT | CASSMGGQRPDTQYF
- | TRBJ1-2 | TRBV30 | - | TGTGCCTCCCCCTGGGAGGGCACTAACTATGGCTACACCTTC | CASPWEGTNYGYTF
- | TRBJ2-3 | TRBV9 | - | TGTGCCAGCAGCGTAGCCGGGGGCGGGTTAGATACGCAGTATTTT | CASSVAGGGLDTQYF
medium-sized | TRBJ1-6 | TRBV19 | - | TGTGCCAGTAGACCCTCCGGGGACTCGCCCCTCCACTTT | CASRPSGDSPLHF
- | TRBJ2-3 | TRBV7-6 | - | TGTGCCAGCAGCTTAGGAGGGGCGGATACGCAGTATTTT | CASSLGGADTQYF
- | TRBJ1-1 | TRBV30 | - | TGTGCCTGGAGTGTCAGGGGGAACACTGAAGCTTTCTTT | CAWSVRGNTEAFF
- | TRBJ1-5 | TRBV15 | - | TGTGCCACCAGCAGAGCCCCAGGGGGCAATCAGCCCCAGCATTTT | CATSRAPGGNQPQHF
- | TRBJ1-2 | TRBV4-2 | - | TGTGCCAGCAGCCAAGAAATCGATATTGGCTACACCTTC | CASSQEIDIGYTF
- | TRBJ2-3 | TRBV6-6 | - | TGTGCCAGCAGAAACGGAGGTAGCACAGATACGCAGTATTTT | CASRNGGSTDTQYF
- | TRBJ2-2 | TRBV10-1 | TRBD1 | TGCGCCAGCAGTTCGACAGGGGCCATTAACACCGGGGAGCTGTTTTTT | CASSSTGAINTGELFF
- | TRBJ2-2 | TRBV7-3 | - | TGTGCCAGCAGCTCAATCGGGGGGAACACCGGGGAGCTGTTTTTT | CASSSIGGNTGELFF
- | TRBJ2-1 | TRBV7-9 | - | TGTGCCAGCAGCTTAAGGGACAATGAGCAGTTCTTC | CASSLRDNEQFF
few | TRBJ1-3 | TRBV30 | - | TGCGGGACCGGGACGTCTGGAAACACCATATATTTT | CGTGTSGNTIYF